The clone carrying this T cell receptor (beta chain) was seen a handful of times. Its specificity is unknown. The record originates from a study of a mutant IDH1 vaccine in newly diagnosed glioma. The study's findings and limits: Pseudoprogression apparently tracked independently of changes in top peripheral T cell clonotypes.

TCRdb's table, derived via immunoSEQ multiplex PCR, lists solely in-frame clones and lacks some. The sample records about 33,000 clones, around nine tenths being singletons. With 4 bases removed from V and 1 base from J, the gap between germline ends came to 7 bases. Germline CDR1 and CDR2: GTSNPN and SVGIG (reference sequence). The CDR3 sequence is 12 residues long. The time point was: baseline, week 1 (first vaccination visit). Treatment defined: pre-vaccination baseline after standard-of-care therapy. The chain couples TRBV30 to TRBJ2-5; D is perhaps TRBD1 (5 bases). The sequence was collected from a middle-aged woman with glioma. Sequencing was performed on PBMCs, taken from a glioma patient treated with radiotherapy, temozolomide or both. The CDR3, as DNA: TGTGCCTGGAACACAGGCCAAGAGACCCAGTACTTC. It codes for CAWNTGQETQYF.